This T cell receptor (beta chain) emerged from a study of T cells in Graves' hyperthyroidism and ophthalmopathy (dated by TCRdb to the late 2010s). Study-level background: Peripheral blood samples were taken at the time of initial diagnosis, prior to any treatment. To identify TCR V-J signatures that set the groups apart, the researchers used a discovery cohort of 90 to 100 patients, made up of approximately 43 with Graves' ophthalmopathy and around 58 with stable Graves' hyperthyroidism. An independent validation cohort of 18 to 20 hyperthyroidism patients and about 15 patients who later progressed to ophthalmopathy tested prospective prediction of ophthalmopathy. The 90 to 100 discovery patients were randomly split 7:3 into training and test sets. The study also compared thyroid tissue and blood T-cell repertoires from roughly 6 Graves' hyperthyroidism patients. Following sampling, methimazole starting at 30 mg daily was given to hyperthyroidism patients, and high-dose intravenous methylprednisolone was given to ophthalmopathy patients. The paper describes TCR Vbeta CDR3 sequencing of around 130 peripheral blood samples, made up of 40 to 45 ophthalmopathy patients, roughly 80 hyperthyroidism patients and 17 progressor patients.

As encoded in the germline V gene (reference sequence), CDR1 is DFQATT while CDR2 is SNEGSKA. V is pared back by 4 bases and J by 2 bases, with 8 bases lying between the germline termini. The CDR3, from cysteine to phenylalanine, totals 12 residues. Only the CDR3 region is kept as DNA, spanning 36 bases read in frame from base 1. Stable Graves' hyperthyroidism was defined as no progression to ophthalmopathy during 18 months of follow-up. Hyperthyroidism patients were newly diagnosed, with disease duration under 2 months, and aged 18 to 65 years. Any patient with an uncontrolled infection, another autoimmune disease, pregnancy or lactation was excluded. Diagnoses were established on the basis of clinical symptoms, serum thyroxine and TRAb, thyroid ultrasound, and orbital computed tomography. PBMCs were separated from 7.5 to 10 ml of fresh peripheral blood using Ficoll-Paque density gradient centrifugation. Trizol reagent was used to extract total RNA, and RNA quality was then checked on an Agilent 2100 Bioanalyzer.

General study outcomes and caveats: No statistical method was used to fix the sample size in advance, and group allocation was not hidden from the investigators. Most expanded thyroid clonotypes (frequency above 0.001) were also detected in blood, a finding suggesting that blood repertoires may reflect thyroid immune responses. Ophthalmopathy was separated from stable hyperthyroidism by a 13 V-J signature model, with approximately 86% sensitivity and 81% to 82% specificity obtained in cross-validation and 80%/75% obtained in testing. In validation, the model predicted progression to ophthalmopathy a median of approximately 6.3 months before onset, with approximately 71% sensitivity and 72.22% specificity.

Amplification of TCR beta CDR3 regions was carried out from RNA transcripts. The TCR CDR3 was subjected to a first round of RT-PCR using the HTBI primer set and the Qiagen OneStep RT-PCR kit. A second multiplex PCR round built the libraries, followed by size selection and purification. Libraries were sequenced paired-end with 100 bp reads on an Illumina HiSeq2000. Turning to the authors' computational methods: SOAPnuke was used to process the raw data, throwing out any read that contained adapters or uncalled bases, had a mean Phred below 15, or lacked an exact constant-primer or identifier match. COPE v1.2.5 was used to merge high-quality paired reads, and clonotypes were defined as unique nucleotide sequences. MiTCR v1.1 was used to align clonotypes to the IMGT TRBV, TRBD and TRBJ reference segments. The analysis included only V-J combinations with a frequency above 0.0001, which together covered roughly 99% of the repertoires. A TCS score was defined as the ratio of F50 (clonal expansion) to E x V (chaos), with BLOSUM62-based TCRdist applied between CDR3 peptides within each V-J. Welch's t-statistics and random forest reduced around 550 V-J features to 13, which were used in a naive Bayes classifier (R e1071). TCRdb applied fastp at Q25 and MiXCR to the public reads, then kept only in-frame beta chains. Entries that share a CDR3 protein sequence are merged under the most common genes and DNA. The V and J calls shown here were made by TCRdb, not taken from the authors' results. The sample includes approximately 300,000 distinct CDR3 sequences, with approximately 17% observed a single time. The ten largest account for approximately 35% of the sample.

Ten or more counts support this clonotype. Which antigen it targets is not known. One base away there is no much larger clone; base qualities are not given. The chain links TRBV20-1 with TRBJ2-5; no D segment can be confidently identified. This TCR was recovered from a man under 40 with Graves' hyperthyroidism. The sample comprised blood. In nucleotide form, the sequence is TGCAGTGCTATGATGCTACAAGAGACCCAGTACTTC. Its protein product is CSAMMLQETQYF.